These 11 T cell receptor beta chains originate from one sample sequenced in a study of CD8 T cells in ankylosing spondylitis listed by TCRdb under 2017. The library was prepared using 5' RACE. Sequenced on an Illumina HiSeq 2500. TCRdb itself trimmed the public reads at Q25 with fastp, ran MiXCR and retained productive beta chains. Entries are consolidated by CDR3 protein sequence, retaining the most common genes and DNA. This sample comprises under 250,000 distinct CDR3 sequences, roughly 32% of them detected only once. The leading ten clones occupy 4% to 5.5% of the sample. Specimen: blood, either unsorted or a sorted T cell fraction (not recorded which). The receptors here all came from a male donor with ankylosing spondylitis or in good health (not recorded which).

The CDR3 is CASSYLGGGYTF. The CDR3 region has the DNA TGTGCCAGCAGTTACCTCGGCGGGGGCTACACCTTC. The V gene is TRBV6-5, the J gene TRBJ1-2; D unresolved. The CDR3 totals 12 residues. Germline V gene data show CDR1 as MNHEY and CDR2 as SVGAGI. With 2 bases removed from V and 8 bases from J, the gap between germline ends came to 9 bases.

This clonotype has only a few counts. This chain uses TRBV5-6 with TRBJ1-3, with a possible D match to TRBD1 (6 bases). With 4 bases removed from V and 1 base from J, the gap between germline ends came to 18 bases. Germline assignment: CDR1 SGHDT and CDR2 YYEEEE. CDR3 length equals 17 residues. CDR3 amino acids: CASSASGTPSSGNTIYF. The CDR3 DNA is TGTGCCAGCAGCGCCTCCGGGACACCCTCGTCTGGAAACACCATATATTTT.

The CDR3 nucleotides are TGTGCCAGCGCCACCTTCTTAGCGGGGAACACAGATACGCAGTATTTT. This codes for CASATFLAGNTDTQYF. The chain carries TRBV10-3 and TRBJ2-3; 8 bases are a match to TRBD2. This CDR3 region has 16 residues. Germline V lookup: CDR1 ENHRY, CDR2 SYGVKD. The J segment lost 2 bases and the V segment lost 10 bases, leaving 14 bases of the junction unmatched.

This clonotype came up a few times. The J gene is TRBJ2-1, the V gene TRBV5-1; 10 nucleotides line up with TRBD2. This CDR3 comprises 15 residues. Trimming at V came to 4 bases and at J to 6 bases, leaving 7 bases not matched to a gene. The V gene's germline CDR1 is SGHRS and CDR2 YFSETQ. CDR3 region: CASSDPGLASNEQFF. In DNA form, the CDR3 reads TGCGCCAGCAGCGACCCGGGACTAGCGTCCAATGAGCAGTTCTTC. Supplemented by reference TRBV5-1 and TRBJ2-1, the full variable domain reads KAGVTQTPRYLIKTRGQQVTLSCSPISGHRSVSWYQQTPGQGLQFLFEYFSETQRNKGNFPGRFSGRQFSNSRSEMNVSTLELGDSALYLCASSDPGLASNEQFFGPGTRLTVL.

The chain carries TRBV7-9 and TRBJ2-3; D uncertain. The CDR3 is made up of 13 amino acids. The V and J ends lost 2 bases and 4 bases respectively, with 7 bases between them. Germline CDR1 and CDR2: SEHNR and FQNEAQ (reference sequence). The CDR3, as DNA: TGTGCCAGCAGCTTATATTTCTCAGATACGCAGTATTTT. It translates to CASSLYFSDTQYF.

This clonotype turned up a few times. V and J are TRBV7-2 and TRBJ2-5; the D is unclear. The V and J ends lost 4 bases and 0 bases respectively, with 18 bases between them. From germline, CDR1 is SGHTA and CDR2 FQGNSA. This CDR3 has 17 residues. CDR3 sequence (DNA): TGTGCCAGCAGCTCCGAAGGCCCGCGGAGCTACCAAGAGACCCAGTACTTC. It is translated as CASSSEGPRSYQETQYF.

The J gene is TRBJ2-1, the V gene TRBV5-1; the match to TRBD1 covers 7 bases. V shed 4 bases, J shed 7 bases, and the junction held 11 bases outside the gene matches. This CDR3 is built from 15 residues. The germline V gene has CDR1 SGHRS and CDR2 YFSETQ. The CDR3 protein is CASSDIQGKANEQFF. The CDR3 DNA follows: TGCGCCAGCAGCGATATACAGGGGAAAGCGAATGAGCAGTTCTTC.

This clonotype has a count of ten or more. J is TRBJ2-3 and V is TRBV4-1; D perhaps matches TRBD1 (5 bases). CDR3 length equals 16 residues. Germline V gene sequence: CDR1 MGHRA, CDR2 YSYEKL. Trimming removed 3 bases from V and 1 base from J, with 14 bases in between. In DNA form, the CDR3 reads TGCGCCAGCAGCCAGGAGACAGCGCTAGGCACAGATACGCAGTATTTT. Its translation is CASSQETALGTDTQYF.

The chain links TRBV7-3 to TRBJ1-2, with a possible D match to TRBD1 (6 bases). The V end was cut by 3 bases, the J end by 0 bases, with 11 bases between. The CDR3 loop spans 15 amino acids. CDR1 is SGHTA and CDR2 is FQGTGA in the germline V gene. CDR3 sequence: CASSLTGGSNYGYTF. CDR3 coding DNA: TGTGCCAGCAGCTTGACAGGAGGGTCTAACTATGGCTACACCTTC.

The rearrangement links TRBV12-3 or TRBV12-4 to TRBJ2-5; TRBD1 matches 10 bases. The V and J ends lost 3 bases and 4 bases, in that order; junction bases with no gene match: 5. The CDR3 consists of 15 residues. CDR3 coding DNA: TGTGCCAGCAGTTTGGGACAGGGGCCCGGAGAGACCCAGTACTTC. As protein: CASSLGQGPGETQYF.

This clonotype was observed at least ten times. This chain joins TRBV20-1 and TRBJ1-4, with D possibly TRBD1 on 6 matching bases. V was clipped by 0 bases and J by 6 bases, with 14 bases between them. CDR1 and CDR2 from the germline V gene are DFQATT and SNEGSKA (reference sequence). CDR3 size: 15 residues. The CDR3: CSAREMGGGDEKLFF. CDR3 nucleotide sequence: TGCAGTGCTAGAGAGATGGGGGGCGGCGATGAAAAACTGTTTTTT.